This T cell receptor (beta chain) is drawn from a study of T-cell memory formation after mild COVID-19. Germline V gives CDR1 MGHRA, CDR2 YSYEKL. The CDR3 is 17 amino acids. The V and J ends lost 2 bases and 0 bases respectively, with 14 bases between them. TCRdb re-derived calls from the 5' RACE reads in MiXCR, one entry per CDR3 protein. The repertoire holds 450,000 to 650,000 distinct CDR3 sequences, with roughly 22% as singletons. The chain uses TRBV4-1 and TRBJ1-3; D uncertain. The sequence was obtained from an adult woman who had mild COVID-19 (a few samples of this study predate the infection). Cell type and time point are not known. The specimen sequenced was PBMCs or a T cell subset sorted from them (not recorded which). The CDR3 DNA reads TGCGCCAGCAGCCAACTTAAGGCCCCGAACTCTGGAAACACCATATATTTT. Its translation: CASSQLKAPNSGNTIYF.